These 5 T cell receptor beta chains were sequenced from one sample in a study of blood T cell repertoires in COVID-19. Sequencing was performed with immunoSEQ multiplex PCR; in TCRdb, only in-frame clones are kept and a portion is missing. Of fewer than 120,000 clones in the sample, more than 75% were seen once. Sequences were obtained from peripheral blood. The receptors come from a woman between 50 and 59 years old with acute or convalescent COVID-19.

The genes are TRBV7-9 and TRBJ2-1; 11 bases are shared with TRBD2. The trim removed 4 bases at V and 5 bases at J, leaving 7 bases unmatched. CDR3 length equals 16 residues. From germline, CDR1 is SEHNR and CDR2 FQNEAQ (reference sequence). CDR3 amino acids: CASSWDTSGRNNEQFF. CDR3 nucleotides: TGTGCCAGCAGCTGGGACACTAGCGGGAGAAACAATGAGCAGTTCTTC.

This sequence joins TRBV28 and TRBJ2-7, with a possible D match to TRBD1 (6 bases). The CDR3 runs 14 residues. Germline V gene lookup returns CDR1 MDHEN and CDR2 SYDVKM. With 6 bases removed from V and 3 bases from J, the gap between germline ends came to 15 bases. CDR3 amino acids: CASSRGDKFYEQYF. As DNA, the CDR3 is TGTGCCAGCAGCAGAGGGGACAAGTTCTACGAGCAGTACTTC.

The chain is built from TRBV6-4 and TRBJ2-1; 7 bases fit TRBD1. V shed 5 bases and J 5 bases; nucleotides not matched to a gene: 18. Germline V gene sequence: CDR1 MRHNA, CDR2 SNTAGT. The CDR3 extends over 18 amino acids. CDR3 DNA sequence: TGTGCCAGCAGTAGTGACTCTATAGGGGGCTCCTTAAACAATGAGCAGTTCTTC. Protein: CASSSDSIGGSLNNEQFF.

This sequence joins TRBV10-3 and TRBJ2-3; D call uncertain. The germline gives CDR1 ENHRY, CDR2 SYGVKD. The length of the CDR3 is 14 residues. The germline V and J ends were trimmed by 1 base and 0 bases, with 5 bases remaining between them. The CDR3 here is CAISEYSSTDTQYF. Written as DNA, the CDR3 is TGTGCCATCAGTGAGTACAGTAGCACAGATACGCAGTATTTT.

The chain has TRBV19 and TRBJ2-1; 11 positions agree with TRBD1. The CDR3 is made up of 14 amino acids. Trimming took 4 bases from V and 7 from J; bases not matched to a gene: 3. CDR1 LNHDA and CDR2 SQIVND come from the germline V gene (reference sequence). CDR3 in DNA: TGTGCCAGTAGTACCGGGACAGGGGGAAATGAGCAGTTCTTC. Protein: CASSTGTGGNEQFF. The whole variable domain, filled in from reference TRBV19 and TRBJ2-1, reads DGGITQSPKYLFRKEGQNVTLSCEQNLNHDAMYWYRQDPGQGLRLIYYSQIVNDFQKGDIAEGYSVSREKKESFPLTVTSAQKNPTAFYLCASSTGTGGNEQFFGPGTRLTVL.